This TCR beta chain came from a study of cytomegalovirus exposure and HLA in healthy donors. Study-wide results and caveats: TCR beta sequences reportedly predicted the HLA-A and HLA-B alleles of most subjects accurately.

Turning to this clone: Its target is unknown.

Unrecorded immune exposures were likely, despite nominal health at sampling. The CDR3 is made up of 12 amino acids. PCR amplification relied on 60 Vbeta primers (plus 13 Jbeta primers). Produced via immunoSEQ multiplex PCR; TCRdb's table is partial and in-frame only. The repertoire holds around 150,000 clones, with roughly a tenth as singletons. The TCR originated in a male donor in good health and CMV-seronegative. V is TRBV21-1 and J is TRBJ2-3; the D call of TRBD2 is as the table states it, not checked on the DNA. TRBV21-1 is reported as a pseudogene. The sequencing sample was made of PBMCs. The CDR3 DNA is TGTGCCAGCAGATCTAGCGCAGATACGCAGTATTTT. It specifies CASRSSADTQYF.